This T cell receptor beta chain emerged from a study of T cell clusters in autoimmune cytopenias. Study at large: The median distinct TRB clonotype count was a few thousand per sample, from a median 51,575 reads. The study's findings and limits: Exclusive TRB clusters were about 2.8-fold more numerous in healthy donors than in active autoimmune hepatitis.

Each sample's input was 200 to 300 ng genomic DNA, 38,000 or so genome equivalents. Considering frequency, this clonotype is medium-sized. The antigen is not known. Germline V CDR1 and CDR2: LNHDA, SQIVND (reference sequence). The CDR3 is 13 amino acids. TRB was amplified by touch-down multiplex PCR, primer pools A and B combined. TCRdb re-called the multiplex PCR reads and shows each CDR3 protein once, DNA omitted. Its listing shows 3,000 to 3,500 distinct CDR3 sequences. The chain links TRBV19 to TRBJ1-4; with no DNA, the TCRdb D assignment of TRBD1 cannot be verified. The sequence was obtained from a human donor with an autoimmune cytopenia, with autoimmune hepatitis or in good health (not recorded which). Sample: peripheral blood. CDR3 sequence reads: CASSMGQELKLFF.